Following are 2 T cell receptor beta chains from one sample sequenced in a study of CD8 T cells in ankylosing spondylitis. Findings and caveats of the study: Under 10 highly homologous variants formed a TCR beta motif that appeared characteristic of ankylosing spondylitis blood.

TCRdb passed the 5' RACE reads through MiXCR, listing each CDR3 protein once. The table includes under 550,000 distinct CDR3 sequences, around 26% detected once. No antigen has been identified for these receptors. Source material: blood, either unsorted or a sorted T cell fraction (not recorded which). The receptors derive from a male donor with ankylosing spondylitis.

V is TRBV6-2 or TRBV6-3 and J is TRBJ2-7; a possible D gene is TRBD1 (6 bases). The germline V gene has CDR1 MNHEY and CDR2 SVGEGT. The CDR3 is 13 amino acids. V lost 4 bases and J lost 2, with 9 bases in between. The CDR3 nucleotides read TGTGCCAGCAGTTGGGGGCTGGCCTACGAGCAGTACGTC. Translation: CASSWGLAYEQYV.

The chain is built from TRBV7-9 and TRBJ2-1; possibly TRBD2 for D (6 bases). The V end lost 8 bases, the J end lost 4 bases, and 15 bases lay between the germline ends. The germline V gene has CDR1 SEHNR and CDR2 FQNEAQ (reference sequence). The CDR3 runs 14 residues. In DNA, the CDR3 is TGTGCCAGCGGGGGAGAGGGGACTTACAATGAGCAGTTCTTC. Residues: CASGGEGTYNEQFF.